This T cell receptor (beta chain) appears in the sequencing data of a study of T cell repertoires in cytomegalovirus infection. Worth noting for this clonotype: No antigen is known for it.

TCRdb re-analysed the reads in MiXCR, keeping a single row per CDR3 protein. The table includes approximately 990,000 distinct CDR3 sequences, roughly 30% detected once. Germline values: CDR1 SGHVS, CDR2 FNYEAQ. The CDR3 loop spans 13 amino acids. V trimming: 4 bases; J trimming: 8 bases; junction bases outside the gene matches: 7. This clonotype was obtained from a human donor in good health (CMV status not recorded). Some clones in this sample may be carry-over from other donors' samples. The sample consisted of cultured CD8+ T cells from PBMCs, taken from culture after CMV antigen stimulation. The J gene is TRBJ1-2, the V gene TRBV7-6; 7 bases align to TRBD1. CDR3 DNA sequence: TGTGCCAGCAGCTCATCAGGGGGAGGCGGCTACACCTTC. Translation gives CASSSSGGGGYTF.